The source of this T cell receptor beta chain is a study of CD8+ T cells in alopecia areata. RNA extraction and reverse transcription yielded cDNA as sequencing template. Here immunoSEQ multiplex PCR was the method, and the copy in TCRdb shows in-frame clones only, minus some. The data contain 200,000 to 250,000 clones, approximately 60% of them singletons. Findings of the study overall: Resident alphabeta T-cell populations of normal skin are likewise subject to sequencing in scalp samples.

There are 14 residues in the CDR3. Germline CDR1 MNHNS, CDR2 SASEGT. The trim removed 5 bases at V and 2 bases at J, leaving 5 bases unmatched. Note on this clone: Its target is unknown.

This chain joins TRBV6-1 and TRBJ2-7, with 8 positions matching TRBD1. This TCR came from a human donor in good health. The sequenced material came from CD8+ T cells sorted from blood. CDR3 in DNA: TGTGCCAGCAGTACGGGACAGGAAGCCTACGAGCAGTACTTC. This codes for CASSTGQEAYEQYF.